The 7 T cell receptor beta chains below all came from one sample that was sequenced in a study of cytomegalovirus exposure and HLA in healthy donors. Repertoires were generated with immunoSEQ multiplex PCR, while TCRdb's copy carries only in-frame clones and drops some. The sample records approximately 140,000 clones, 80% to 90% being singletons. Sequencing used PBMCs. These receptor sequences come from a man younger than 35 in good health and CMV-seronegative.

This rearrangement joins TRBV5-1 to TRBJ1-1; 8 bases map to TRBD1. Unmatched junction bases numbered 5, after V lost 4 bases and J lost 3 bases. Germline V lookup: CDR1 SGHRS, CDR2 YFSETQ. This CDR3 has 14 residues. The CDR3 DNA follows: TGCGCCAGCAGCAAGGACAGGGCGGACACTGAAGCTTTCTTT. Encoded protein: CASSKDRADTEAFF.

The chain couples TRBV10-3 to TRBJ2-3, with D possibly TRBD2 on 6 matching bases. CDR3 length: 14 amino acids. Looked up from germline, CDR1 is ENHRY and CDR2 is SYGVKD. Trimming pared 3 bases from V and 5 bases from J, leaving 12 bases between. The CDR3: CAISEAPEGDTQYF. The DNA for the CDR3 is TGTGCCATCAGTGAAGCTCCGGAGGGAGATACGCAGTATTTT.

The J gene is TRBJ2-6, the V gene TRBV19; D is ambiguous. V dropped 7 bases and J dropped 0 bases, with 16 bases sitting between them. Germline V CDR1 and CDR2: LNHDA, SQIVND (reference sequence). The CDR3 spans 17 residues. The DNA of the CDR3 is TGTGCCAGTAAGGAAGCCCGAGGAATCTCTGGGGCCAACGTCCTGACTTTC. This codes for CASKEARGISGANVLTF.

The DNA for the CDR3 is TGTGCCAGCAGCCAAGAGTGGGCAGGGGAGGCCAAAAACATTCAGTACTTC. Residues: CASSQEWAGEAKNIQYF. The chain is built from TRBV4-2 and TRBJ2-4, with D perhaps TRBD1 (6 bases). CDR1 is LGHNA and CDR2 is YNFKEQ in the germline V gene. The CDR3 consists of 17 residues. The V and J ends lost 0 bases and 1 base respectively, with 13 bases between them.

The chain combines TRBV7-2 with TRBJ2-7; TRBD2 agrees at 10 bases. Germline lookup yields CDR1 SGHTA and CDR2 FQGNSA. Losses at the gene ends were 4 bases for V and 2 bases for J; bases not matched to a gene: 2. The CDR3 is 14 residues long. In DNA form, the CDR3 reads TGTGCCAGCAGCTCGACTAGCGGGCCCTACGAGCAGTACTTC. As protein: CASSSTSGPYEQYF.

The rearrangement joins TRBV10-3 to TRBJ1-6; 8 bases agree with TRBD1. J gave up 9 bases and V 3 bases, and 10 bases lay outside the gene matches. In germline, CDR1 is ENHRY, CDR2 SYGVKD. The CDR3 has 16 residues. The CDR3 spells CAISEARQGTFSPLHF. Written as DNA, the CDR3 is TGTGCCATCAGTGAAGCACGACAGGGGACATTTTCACCCCTCCACTTT.

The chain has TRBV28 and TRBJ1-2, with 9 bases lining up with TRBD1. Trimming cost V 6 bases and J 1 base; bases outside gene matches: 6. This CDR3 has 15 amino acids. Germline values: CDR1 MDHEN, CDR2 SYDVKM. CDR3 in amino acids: CASSLPGQGNYGYTF. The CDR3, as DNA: TGTGCCAGCAGCCTCCCGGGACAGGGTAACTATGGCTACACCTTC.